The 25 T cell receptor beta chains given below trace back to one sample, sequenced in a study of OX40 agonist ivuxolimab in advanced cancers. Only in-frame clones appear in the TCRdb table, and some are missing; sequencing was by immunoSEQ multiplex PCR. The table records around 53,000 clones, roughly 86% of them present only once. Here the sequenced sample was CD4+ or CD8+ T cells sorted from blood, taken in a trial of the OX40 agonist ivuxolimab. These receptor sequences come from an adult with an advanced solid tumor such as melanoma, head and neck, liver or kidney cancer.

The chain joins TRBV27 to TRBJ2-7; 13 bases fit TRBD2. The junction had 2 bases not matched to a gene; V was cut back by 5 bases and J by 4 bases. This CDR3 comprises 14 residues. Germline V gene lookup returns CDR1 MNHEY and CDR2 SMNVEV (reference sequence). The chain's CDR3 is CASSPTSGRYEQYF. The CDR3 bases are TGTGCCAGCAGTCCGACTAGCGGGAGGTACGAGCAGTACTTC.

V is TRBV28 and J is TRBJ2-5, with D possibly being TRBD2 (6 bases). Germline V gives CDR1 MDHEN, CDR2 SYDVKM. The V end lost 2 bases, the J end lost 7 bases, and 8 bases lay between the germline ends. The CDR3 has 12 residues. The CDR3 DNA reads TGTGCCAGCAGTTTAAGGAGGGGGACCCAGTACTTC. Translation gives CASSLRRGTQYF.

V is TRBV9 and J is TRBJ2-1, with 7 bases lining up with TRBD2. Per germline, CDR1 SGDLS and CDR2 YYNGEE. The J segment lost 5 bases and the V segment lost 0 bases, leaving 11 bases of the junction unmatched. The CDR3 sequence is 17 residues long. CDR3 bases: TGTGCCAGCAGCGTAGCCCTAGCGGACCCTTCTGACAATGAGCAGTTCTTC. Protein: CASSVALADPSDNEQFF.

Here the CDR3 reads CASSYDRGREQYF. The CDR3, as DNA: TGTGCCAGCAGTTACGACAGGGGGAGAGAGCAGTACTTC. The V call is TRBV6-5, the J call TRBJ2-7; 9 bases line up with TRBD1. CDR1 is MNHEY and CDR2 is SVGAGI in the germline V gene. V lost 2 bases to trimming and J lost 7 bases; unmatched junction nucleotides: 3. The CDR3 sequence is 13 residues long.

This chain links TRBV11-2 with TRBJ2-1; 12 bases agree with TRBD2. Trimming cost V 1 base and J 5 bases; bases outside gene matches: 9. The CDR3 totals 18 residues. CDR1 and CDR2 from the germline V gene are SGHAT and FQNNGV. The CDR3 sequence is CASSLAPTSGRSDNEQFF. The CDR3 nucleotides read TGTGCCAGCAGCTTAGCCCCGACTAGCGGGAGATCTGACAATGAGCAGTTCTTC.

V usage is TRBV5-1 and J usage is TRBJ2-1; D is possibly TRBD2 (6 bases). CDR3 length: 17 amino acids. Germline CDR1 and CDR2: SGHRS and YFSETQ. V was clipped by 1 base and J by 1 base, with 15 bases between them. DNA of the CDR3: TGCGCCAGCAGCTTGTACGCCGGGAGTGTTTCCTACAATGAGCAGTTCTTC. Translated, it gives CASSLYAGSVSYNEQFF.

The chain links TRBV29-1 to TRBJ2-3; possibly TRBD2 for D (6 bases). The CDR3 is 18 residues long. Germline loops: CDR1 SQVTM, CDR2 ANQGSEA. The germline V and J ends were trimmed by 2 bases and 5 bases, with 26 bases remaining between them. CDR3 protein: CSVESAGTPKVGVDTQYF. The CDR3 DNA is TGCAGCGTTGAATCGGCCGGGACTCCAAAAGTTGGTGTAGATACGCAGTATTTT.

CDR3 region: CASSFSRGQGVYGNQPQHF. For the CDR3, the DNA is TGTGCCAGCAGTTTCTCCCGGGGGCAGGGGGTGTACGGCAATCAGCCCCAGCATTTT. The chain employs TRBV28 and TRBJ1-5; 7 nucleotides line up with TRBD1. Per the germline V gene, CDR1 is MDHEN and CDR2 is SYDVKM. V lost 3 bases to trimming and J lost 2 bases; unmatched junction nucleotides: 16. The CDR3 is 19 amino acids.

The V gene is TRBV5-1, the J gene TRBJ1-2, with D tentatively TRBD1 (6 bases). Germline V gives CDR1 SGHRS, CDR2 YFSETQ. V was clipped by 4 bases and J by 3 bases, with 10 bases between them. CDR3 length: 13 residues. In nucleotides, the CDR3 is TGCGCCAGCAGCGAGGGACAAGACTATGGCTACACCTTC. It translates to CASSEGQDYGYTF.

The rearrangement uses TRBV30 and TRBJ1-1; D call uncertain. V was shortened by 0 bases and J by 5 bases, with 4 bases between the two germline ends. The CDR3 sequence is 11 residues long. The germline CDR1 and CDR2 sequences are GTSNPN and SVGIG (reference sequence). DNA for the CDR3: TGTGCCTGGAGTGTACTGACTGAAGCTTTCTTT. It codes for CAWSVLTEAFF.

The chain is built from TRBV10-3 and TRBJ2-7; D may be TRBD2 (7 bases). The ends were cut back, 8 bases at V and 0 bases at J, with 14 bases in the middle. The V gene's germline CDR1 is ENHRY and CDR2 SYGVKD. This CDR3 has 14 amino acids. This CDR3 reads CAIWGGANSYEQYF. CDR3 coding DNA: TGTGCCATCTGGGGGGGGGCCAACTCCTACGAGCAGTACTTC.

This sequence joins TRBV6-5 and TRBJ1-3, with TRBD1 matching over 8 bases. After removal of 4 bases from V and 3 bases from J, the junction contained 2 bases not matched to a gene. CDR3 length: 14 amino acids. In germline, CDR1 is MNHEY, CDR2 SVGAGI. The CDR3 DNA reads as TGTGCCAGCAGTTTGACAGGGGTTGGAAACACCATATATTTT. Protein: CASSLTGVGNTIYF.

CDR3 residues: CASSLPSFSGYTF. CDR3 DNA: TGTGCCAGCAGCTTGCCCTCCTTTTCTGGCTACACCTTC. This sequence joins TRBV5-4 and TRBJ1-2; unclear D gene. CDR1 SGHNT and CDR2 YYREEE come from the germline V gene (reference sequence). Trimming took 1 base from V and 7 from J, leaving 11 bases between them. CDR3 length: 13 amino acids.

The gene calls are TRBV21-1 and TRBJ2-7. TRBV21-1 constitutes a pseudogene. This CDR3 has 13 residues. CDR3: CASSPPVTYEQYF. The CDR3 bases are TGTGCCAGCAGCCCGCCCGTAACCTACGAGCAGTACTTC.

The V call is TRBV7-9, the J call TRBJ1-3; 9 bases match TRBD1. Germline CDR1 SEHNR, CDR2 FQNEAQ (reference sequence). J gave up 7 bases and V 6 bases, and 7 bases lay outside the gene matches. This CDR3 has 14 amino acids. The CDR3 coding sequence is TGTGCCAGCAGACCGACAGGGGGTGAGAACACCATATATTTT. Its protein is CASRPTGGENTIYF.

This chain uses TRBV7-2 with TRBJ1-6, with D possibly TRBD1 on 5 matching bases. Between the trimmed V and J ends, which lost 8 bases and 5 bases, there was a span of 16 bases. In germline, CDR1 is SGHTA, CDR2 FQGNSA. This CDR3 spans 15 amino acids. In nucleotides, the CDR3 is TGTGCCAGCGTCAGATGGGCAGGGAATAATTCACCCCTCCACTTT. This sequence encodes CASVRWAGNNSPLHF. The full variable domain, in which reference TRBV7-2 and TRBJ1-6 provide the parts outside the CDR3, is GAGVSQSPSNKVTEKGKDVELRCDPISGHTALYWYRQSLGQGLEFLIYFQGNSAPDKSGLPSDRFSAERTGGSVSTLTIQRTQQEDSAVYLCASVRWAGNNSPLHFGNGTRLTVT.

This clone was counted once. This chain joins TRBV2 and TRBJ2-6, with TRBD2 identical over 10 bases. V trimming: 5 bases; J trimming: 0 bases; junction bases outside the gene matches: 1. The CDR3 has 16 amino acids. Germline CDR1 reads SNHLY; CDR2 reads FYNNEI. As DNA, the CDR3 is TGTGCCAGCAGTAGCGGGAGGGCCTCTGGGGCCAACGTCCTGACTTTC. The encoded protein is CASSSGRASGANVLTF.

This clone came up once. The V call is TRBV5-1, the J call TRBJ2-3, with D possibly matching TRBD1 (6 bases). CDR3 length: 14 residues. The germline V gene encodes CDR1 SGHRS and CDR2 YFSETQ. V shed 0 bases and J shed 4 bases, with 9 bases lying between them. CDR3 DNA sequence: TGCGCCAGCAGCTTGGACAGGGCCTCAGATACGCAGTATTTT. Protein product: CASSLDRASDTQYF.

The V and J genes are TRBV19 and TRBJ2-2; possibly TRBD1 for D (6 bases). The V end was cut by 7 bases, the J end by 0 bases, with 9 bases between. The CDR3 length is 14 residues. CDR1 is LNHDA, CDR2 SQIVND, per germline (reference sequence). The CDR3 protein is CASKGQSNTGELFF. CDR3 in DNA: TGTGCCAGTAAAGGACAGTCGAACACCGGGGAGCTGTTTTTT.

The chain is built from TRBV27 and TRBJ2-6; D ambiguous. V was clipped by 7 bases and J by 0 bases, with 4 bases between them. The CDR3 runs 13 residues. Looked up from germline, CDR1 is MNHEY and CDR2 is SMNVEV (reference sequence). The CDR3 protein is CASKGSGANVLTF. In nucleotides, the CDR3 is TGTGCCAGCAAAGGCTCTGGGGCCAACGTCCTGACTTTC.

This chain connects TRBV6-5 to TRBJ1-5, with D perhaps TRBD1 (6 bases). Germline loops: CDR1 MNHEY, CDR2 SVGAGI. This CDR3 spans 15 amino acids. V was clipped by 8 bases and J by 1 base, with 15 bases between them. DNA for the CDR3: TGTGCCAGCCGAATAGGGGGGGCGAGCAATCAGCCCCAGCATTTT. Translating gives CASRIGGASNQPQHF.

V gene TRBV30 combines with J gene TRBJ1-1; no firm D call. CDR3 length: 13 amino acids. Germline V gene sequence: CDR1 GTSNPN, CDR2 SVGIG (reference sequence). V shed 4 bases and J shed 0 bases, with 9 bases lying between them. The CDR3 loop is CAWKRNLNTEAFF. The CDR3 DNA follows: TGTGCCTGGAAACGAAACCTGAACACTGAAGCTTTCTTT.

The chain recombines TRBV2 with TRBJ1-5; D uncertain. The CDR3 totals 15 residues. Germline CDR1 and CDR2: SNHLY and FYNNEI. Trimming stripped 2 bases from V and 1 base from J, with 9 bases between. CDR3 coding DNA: TGTGCCAGCAGTGAATTTAAAGGGAGCAATCAGCCCCAGCATTTT. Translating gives CASSEFKGSNQPQHF.

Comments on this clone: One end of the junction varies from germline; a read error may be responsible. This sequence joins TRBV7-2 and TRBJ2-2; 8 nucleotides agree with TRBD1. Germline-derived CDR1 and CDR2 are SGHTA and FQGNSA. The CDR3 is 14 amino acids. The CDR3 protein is CASRYTGGTGELFF. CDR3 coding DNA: TGTGCCAGCAGGTATACAGGGGGTACCGGCGAGCTGTTTTTT. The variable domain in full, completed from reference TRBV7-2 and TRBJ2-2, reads GAGVSQSPSNKVTEKGKDVELRCDPISGHTALYWYRQSLGQGLEFLIYFQGNSAPDKSGLPSDRFSAERTGGSVSTLTIQRTQQEDSAVYLCASRYTGGTGELFFGEGSRLTVL.

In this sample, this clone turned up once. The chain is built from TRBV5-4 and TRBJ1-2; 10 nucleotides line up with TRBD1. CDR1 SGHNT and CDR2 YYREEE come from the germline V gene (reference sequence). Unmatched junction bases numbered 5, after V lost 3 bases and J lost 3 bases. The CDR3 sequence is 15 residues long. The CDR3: CASSSGQGWDYGYTF. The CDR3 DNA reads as TGTGCCAGCAGCTCGGGACAGGGGTGGGACTATGGCTACACCTTC.